The 20 T cell receptor beta chains below all came from one sample that was sequenced in a study of cytomegalovirus exposure and HLA in healthy donors. The primer mix had 60 Vbeta and 13 Jbeta primers. Libraries were prepared by immunoSEQ multiplex PCR; TCRdb keeps only in-frame clonotypes and omits some of them. Among roughly 170,000 clones, around 80% were seen once, and the ten largest hold 2% to 2.5%. What was sequenced was PBMCs. The origin of the receptors is a woman in her 30s in good health and CMV-seronegative.

The chain combines TRBV21-1 with TRBJ1-2; the table's TRBD1 call for D was not verified on the DNA. TRBV21-1 is assigned pseudogene status. The CDR3 loop spans 16 amino acids. The CDR3, as DNA: TGTGCCAGCAGCAAAGCCTCAGGGGCCCTGGGGTATGGCTACACCTTC. This gives the protein CASSKASGALGYGYTF.

The chain couples TRBV10-1 to TRBJ2-3; D is possibly TRBD1 (5 bases). Trimming left V 4 bases short and J 2 bases short, with 7 bases between. The CDR3 length is 13 residues. Per the germline V gene, CDR1 is WNHNN and CDR2 is SYGVQD (reference sequence). The chain's CDR3 is CASSGQLTDTQYF. CDR3 coding DNA: TGCGCCAGCAGTGGACAGCTCACAGATACGCAGTATTTT.

CDR3 loop: CASSVDRGPKGETQYF. The CDR3 nucleotides are TGTGCCAGCAGCGTAGACAGGGGTCCAAAAGGAGAGACCCAGTACTTC. V usage is TRBV9 and J usage is TRBJ2-5, with 7 bases lining up with TRBD1. V lost 0 bases and J lost 4; bases outside the gene matches: 9. Germline lookup yields CDR1 SGDLS and CDR2 YYNGEE. The CDR3 extends over 16 amino acids.

Comment on this clone: One end of the junction does not line up with germline, which may come from a read error. This CDR3 reads CASSLQAGGGFINEKLLF. The CDR3 DNA reads TGCGCCAGCAGCCTTCAAGCAGGGGGCGGATTTATTAATGAAAAACTGCTTTTT. The chain recombines TRBV4-3 with TRBJ1-4; TRBD1 matches at 8 bases. This CDR3 has 18 amino acids. Germline values: CDR1 LGHNA, CDR2 YSLEER.

This clone was observed a few times. The junction departs from the called germline gene at one end, perhaps through a read error. The chain uses TRBV7-7 and TRBJ2-5; perhaps TRBD2 as D (6 bases). The CDR3 consists of 15 residues. Germline V lookup: CDR1 SSHAT, CDR2 FNYEAQ (reference sequence). In DNA form, the CDR3 reads TGTGCTAGCAGCGTGGGACTGGGGAAGAAAGAGACCCAGTACTTC. The encoded protein is CASSVGLGKKETQYF.

The chain combines TRBV5-6 with TRBJ1-1, with TRBD1 matching over 9 bases. The CDR3 extends over 16 amino acids. Germline CDR1 SGHDT, CDR2 YYEEEE. V lost 0 bases to trimming and J lost 4 bases; unmatched junction nucleotides: 7. The CDR3 region has the DNA TGTGCCAGCAGCTTGGGGTATCGGACAGGGGTCACTGAAGCTTTCTTT. Translated, it gives CASSLGYRTGVTEAFF.

This clone appeared once. The V gene is TRBV7-9, the J gene TRBJ1-3; D is uncertain. The CDR3 is 17 residues long. Germline assignment: CDR1 SEHNR and CDR2 FQNEAQ (reference sequence). V dropped 5 bases and J dropped 0 bases, with 17 bases sitting between them. This CDR3 reads CASSEVRGNPSGNTIYF. For the CDR3, the DNA is TGTGCCAGCAGCGAAGTTCGAGGTAACCCCTCTGGAAACACCATATATTTT.

This clone has just one count. The chain is built from TRBV9 and TRBJ2-1, with 8 nucleotides matching TRBD2. Per germline, CDR1 SGDLS and CDR2 YYNGEE. J lost 5 bases, V lost 4 bases, and 17 bases had no gene match. This CDR3 has 18 amino acids. CDR3 sequence (DNA): TGTGCCAGCAGCCCCTACTGGGGGGGCGCGGGGGGTGACAATGAGCAGTTCTTC. Protein sequence: CASSPYWGGAGGDNEQFF.

This chain uses TRBV28 with TRBJ1-6, with 8 bases fitting TRBD1. Trimming removed 8 bases from V and 7 bases from J; junction bases left unmatched: 13. The germline gives CDR1 MDHEN, CDR2 SYDVKM. This CDR3 is built from 16 residues. The DNA of the CDR3 is TGTGCCAGCGCGTTGGGGCAGGGGGCTTCGAATTCACCCCTCCACTTT. Amino acids: CASALGQGASNSPLHF. The complete variable domain, with remaining parts taken from reference TRBV28 and TRBJ1-6, reads DVKVTQSSRYLVKRTGEKVFLECVQDMDHENMFWYRQDPGLGLRLIYFSYDVKMKEKGDIPEGYSVSREKKERFSLILESASTNQTSMYLCASALGQGASNSPLHFGNGTRLTVT.

This sequence joins TRBV7-8 and TRBJ2-5, with a weak D call TRBD2 (6 bases). The CDR3 runs to 15 residues. V gave up 1 base and J gave up 3 bases, with 12 bases separating them. CDR1 is SGHVS, CDR2 FQNEAQ, per germline. CDR3 region: CASSLDGTSKETQYF. The CDR3 DNA is TGTGCCAGCAGCTTAGATGGGACTTCCAAAGAGACCCAGTACTTC.

A note on this clone: An end of the junction differs from the germline gene, which may be a read error. The V gene is TRBV7-9, the J gene TRBJ2-5; 7 bases line up with TRBD1. CDR3 length equals 18 residues. Germline-derived CDR1 and CDR2 are SEHNR and FQNEAQ (reference sequence). In DNA form, the CDR3 reads TGTTCCAGCAGCTGCTTCTTCTGTGGGACAGCAGTCGGGGAGACCCAGTACTTC. This sequence encodes CSSSCFFCGTAVGETQYF.

CDR3 loop: CSVEGQTDINYGYTF. CDR3 DNA sequence: TGCAGCGTTGAAGGTCAGACAGATATTAACTATGGCTACACCTTC. This rearrangement joins TRBV29-1 to TRBJ1-2; possibly TRBD1 for D (5 bases). The CDR3 has 15 amino acids. V lost 1 base and J 1 base, leaving 13 bases between the germline ends. The germline V gene has CDR1 SQVTM and CDR2 ANQGSEA.

V gene TRBV18 combines with J gene TRBJ1-3; 7 bases align to TRBD1. Germline CDR1 KGHSH, CDR2 LQKENI. The CDR3 is 16 amino acids. V lost 4 bases to trimming and J lost 2 bases; unmatched junction nucleotides: 8. The CDR3 loop is CASSQNPTGTGNTIYF. In nucleotides, the CDR3 is TGTGCCAGCTCACAAAACCCGACAGGGACTGGAAACACCATATATTTT.

This clone has more than one count but fewer than ten. V usage is TRBV15 and J usage is TRBJ2-1; 9 bases line up with TRBD2. V shed 1 base and J 3 bases; nucleotides not matched to a gene: 4. The CDR3 has 16 amino acids. Per germline, CDR1 LNHNV and CDR2 YYDKDF (reference sequence). CDR3 nucleotides: TGTGCCACCAGCAGAGCCCAAGCGGGGGGCTACAATGAGCAGTTCTTC. This translates into CATSRAQAGGYNEQFF.

The CDR3 is CASGKTGTGVSNYGYTF. The CDR3 DNA is TGTGCCAGTGGGAAGACCGGGACAGGCGTCTCTAACTATGGCTACACCTTC. The chain couples TRBV19 to TRBJ1-2; 8 bases are a match to TRBD1. The CDR3 has 17 amino acids. V was pared by 8 bases and J by 0 bases, with 14 bases of the junction left unmatched. CDR1 LNHDA and CDR2 SQIVND come from the germline V gene (reference sequence).

This clone was counted between two and nine times. The chain employs TRBV6-5 and TRBJ1-6; D not certain. In germline, CDR1 is MNHEY, CDR2 SVGAGI. The CDR3 length is 12 residues. Deletions cut 6 bases from V and 2 bases from J, with 2 bases between. CDR3 sequence: CASSTYNSPLHF. The CDR3 DNA is TGTGCCAGCAGCACCTATAATTCACCCCTCCACTTT.

This clone appeared a single time. This rearrangement joins TRBV5-4 to TRBJ1-5; D is possibly TRBD1 (5 bases). CDR3 length equals 14 residues. The germline V gene encodes CDR1 SGHNT and CDR2 YYREEE (reference sequence). V shed 2 bases and J shed 3 bases, with 9 bases lying between them. CDR3 amino acids: CASSFWGVNQPQHF. DNA for the CDR3: TGTGCCAGCAGCTTCTGGGGGGTCAATCAGCCCCAGCATTTT.

This clone was detected only once. CDR3 DNA sequence: TGCGCCAGCGAAAGTCTAGCGGGGGGCCCTACGGAGCAGTTCTTC. It codes for CASESLAGGPTEQFF. The rearrangement uses TRBV5-1 and TRBJ2-1, with TRBD2 identical over 11 bases. This CDR3 is built from 15 residues. Trimming cost V 7 bases and J 10 bases; bases outside gene matches: 13. Germline lookup yields CDR1 SGHRS and CDR2 YFSETQ.

The chain uses TRBV28 and TRBJ1-5, with D possibly being TRBD1 (5 bases). CDR1 is MDHEN, CDR2 SYDVKM, per germline. CDR3 length equals 16 residues. The V end was cut by 5 bases, the J end by 3 bases, with 17 bases between. The DNA for the CDR3 is TGTGCCAGCAGTCTCTCTGGAGGGGTTCCCAATCAGCCCCAGCATTTT. This sequence encodes CASSLSGGVPNQPQHF.

The V and J genes are TRBV11-2 and TRBJ2-7, with D uncertain. Deletions cut 5 bases from V and 7 bases from J, with 9 bases between. The CDR3 contains 11 residues. Germline CDR1 SGHAT, CDR2 FQNNGV. CDR3 coding DNA: TGTGCCAGCAGCCCCTCGGTTGAGCAGTACTTC. Its protein product is CASSPSVEQYF.